This passage covers 21 T cell receptor beta chains from one sample sequenced in a study of blood T cells in healthy people across ages. It was with a sample-barcoded 5' primer and a J-beta primer mix that a second PCR of roughly 7 to 12 cycles was run. One entry per CDR3 protein, called by TCRdb with MiXCR from the 5' RACE reads. The sample consists of 700,000 to 950,000 distinct CDR3 sequences, nearly 60% of them appearing once. Sample: blood. These receptors were taken from a man younger than 45 in good health.

CDR3 amino acids: CASSYSGQPRNTEAFF. CDR3 bases: TGTGCCAGCAGTTACTCGGGACAGCCTAGGAACACTGAAGCTTTCTTT. The V and J genes are TRBV6-5 and TRBJ1-1; 7 bases are a match to TRBD1. Germline V gene data show CDR1 as MNHEY and CDR2 as SVGAGI. This CDR3 spans 16 amino acids. Trimming took 0 bases from V and 1 from J; bases not matched to a gene: 5.

The chain combines TRBV7-3 with TRBJ2-6; possibly TRBD2 for D (6 bases). Trimming pared 5 bases from V and 1 base from J, leaving 12 bases between. This CDR3 comprises 16 residues. Per germline, CDR1 SGHTA and CDR2 FQGTGA. The CDR3 DNA is TGTGCCAGCAGCCCCCCTGGGACTTCTGGGGCCAACGTCCTGACTTTC. Translating gives CASSPPGTSGANVLTF.

This clonotype was seen a handful of times. The chain has TRBV20-1 and TRBJ2-5; D is perhaps TRBD2 (5 bases). This CDR3 is 13 amino acids long. The ends were cut back, 3 bases at V and 4 bases at J, with 12 bases in the middle. CDR1 and CDR2 (germline): DFQATT, SNEGSKA (reference sequence). The CDR3 region has the DNA TGCAGTGCTAGGGGTAGCGCCGGAGAGACCCAGTACTTC. Translation gives CSARGSAGETQYF.

The chain carries TRBV7-2 and TRBJ2-1, with TRBD2 matching over 7 bases. V lost 1 base, J lost 5 bases, and 11 bases stayed unmatched. This CDR3 region has 17 residues. Germline V gene data show CDR1 as SGHTA and CDR2 as FQGNSA. The CDR3 coding sequence is TGTGCCAGCAGCTTAGTTGCAGCGGGGCCTCTCCACAATGAGCAGTTCTTC. Translation gives CASSLVAAGPLHNEQFF.

This clonotype was detected only a few times. The genes are TRBV12-3 or TRBV12-4 and TRBJ1-5; D ambiguous. V lost 3 bases, J lost 5 bases, and 8 bases lay in between. This CDR3 spans 13 amino acids. The CDR3 sequence: CASSLAHDQPQHF. The CDR3 coding sequence is TGTGCCAGCAGTTTGGCCCATGATCAGCCCCAGCATTTT.

J is TRBJ2-1 and V is TRBV4-2, with a possible D match to TRBD2 (6 bases). The germline V gene encodes CDR1 LGHNA and CDR2 YNFKEQ. CDR3 length equals 14 residues. V was shortened by 1 base and J by 6 bases, with 10 bases between the two germline ends. For the CDR3, the DNA is TGTGCCAGCAGCCAAGTTGGTAGCGGCAATGAGCAGTTCTTC. It is translated as CASSQVGSGNEQFF.

The J gene is TRBJ2-7, the V gene TRBV2; TRBD2 is a possible D gene (5 bases). There are 13 residues in the CDR3. CDR1 SNHLY and CDR2 FYNNEI come from the germline V gene. V was shortened by 6 bases and J by 4 bases, with 13 bases between the two germline ends. The DNA of the CDR3 is TGTGCCAGCAGAACTAGTGGGATTTACGAGCAGTACTTC. Its translation: CASRTSGIYEQYF.

CDR3 sequence (DNA): TGTGCCAGCAGCGTAACAGGGGGCCCTGAAGCTTTCTTT. This gives the protein CASSVTGGPEAFF. V gene TRBV7-2 combines with J gene TRBJ1-1, with 9 bases aligning to TRBD1. Germline CDR1 reads SGHTA; CDR2 reads FQGNSA. The V segment lost 5 bases and the J segment 6 bases; nucleotides outside the gene matches: 4. The length of the CDR3 is 13 residues.

This chain connects TRBV24-1 to TRBJ2-3, with a possible D match to TRBD1 (5 bases). The CDR3 runs 17 residues. V was shortened by 4 bases and J by 0 bases, with 16 bases between the two germline ends. Germline V gene lookup returns CDR1 KGHDR and CDR2 SFDVKD. The DNA of the CDR3 is TGTGCCACCAGTGAGCGTGGGGCTGGCACTAGCACAGATACGCAGTATTTT. Protein sequence: CATSERGAGTSTDTQYF.

The chain couples TRBV7-9 to TRBJ2-5; D possibly uses TRBD1 or TRBD2 (5 bases each). The ends were cut back, 8 bases at V and 4 bases at J, with 20 bases in the middle. The CDR3 is 15 residues long. In germline, CDR1 is SEHNR, CDR2 FQNEAQ (reference sequence). In nucleotides, the CDR3 is TGTGCCAGCGGATTAGGGAGAAGGGGTAGAGAGACCCAGTACTTC. Amino acids: CASGLGRRGRETQYF.

This clonotype was found a few times. The rearrangement uses TRBV7-2 and TRBJ2-4; 8 bases match TRBD1. Germline values: CDR1 SGHTA, CDR2 FQGNSA. The V and J ends lost 5 bases and 0 bases, in that order; junction bases with no gene match: 9. The CDR3 loop spans 17 amino acids. CDR3 sequence reads: CASSPSGQGGAKNIQYF. CDR3 coding DNA: TGTGCCAGCAGCCCTTCCGGACAGGGTGGAGCCAAAAACATTCAGTACTTC.

This chain uses TRBV10-3 with TRBJ2-5; TRBD1 aligns across 7 bases. J lost 1 base, V lost 5 bases, and 4 bases had no gene match. Germline values: CDR1 ENHRY, CDR2 SYGVKD. CDR3 length equals 14 residues. CDR3 bases: TGTGCCATCAGTATTGGGGACAGCCAAGAGACCCAGTACTTC. It yields the protein CAISIGDSQETQYF.

The rearrangement links TRBV7-3 to TRBJ2-3; D possibly corresponds to TRBD1 (5 bases). The CDR3 runs 15 residues. V lost 5 bases and J lost 1, with 13 bases in between. Looked up from germline, CDR1 is SGHTA and CDR2 is FQGTGA. The CDR3 coding sequence is TGTGCCAGCAGCACCCAGGGTCTAGGCACAGATACGCAGTATTTT. It codes for CASSTQGLGTDTQYF.

This clonotype was recorded at least ten times. This sequence may be a read error, since a much larger clone differs from it by one base. J is TRBJ1-2 and V is TRBV4-2; the D is unclear. Per the germline V gene, CDR1 is LGHNA and CDR2 is YNFKEQ. V lost 1 base and J 4 bases, leaving 13 bases between the germline ends. This CDR3 contains 15 residues. The CDR3 nucleotides read TGTGCCAGCAGCCAAGGGCGCGGGGAGAGCTATGGCTACACCTTC. Protein product: CASSQGRGESYGYTF.

This rearrangement joins TRBV29-1 to TRBJ2-7, with D unresolved. Germline loops: CDR1 SQVTM, CDR2 ANQGSEA. This CDR3 region has 10 residues. The V and J ends lost 3 bases and 7 bases respectively, with 7 bases between them. CDR3 nucleotides: TGCAGCGTTGAGAGAGAAGAGCAGTACTTC. Its translation: CSVEREEQYF.

This clonotype has only a few counts. V gene TRBV29-1 combines with J gene TRBJ2-1; TRBD2 matches 7 bases. There are 14 residues in the CDR3. The trim removed 7 bases at V and 0 bases at J, leaving 6 bases unmatched. The germline V gene encodes CDR1 SQVTM and CDR2 ANQGSEA. The CDR3 nucleotides read TGCAGCGGTCGGGACTACCCCTCCTACAATGAGCAGTTCTTC. Amino acid sequence: CSGRDYPSYNEQFF.

This clonotype appeared a few times. The chain carries TRBV29-1 and TRBJ1-5; D is possibly TRBD1 (5 bases). Trimming cost V 7 bases and J 0 bases, with 19 bases left between them. This CDR3 is built from 16 residues. Germline values: CDR1 SQVTM, CDR2 ANQGSEA. CDR3 loop: CSGSRQFGPSNQPQHF. The CDR3 region has the DNA TGCAGCGGCAGCAGACAGTTTGGACCTAGCAATCAGCCCCAGCATTTT.

The chain links TRBV7-9 to TRBJ2-1; tentatively, D is TRBD2 (5 bases). The CDR3 is made up of 15 amino acids. Trimming took off 1 base at V and 8 bases at J, with 15 bases between the two ends. Germline V gives CDR1 SEHNR, CDR2 FQNEAQ (reference sequence). This chain's CDR3 is CASSLEKWEWDEQFF. CDR3 sequence (DNA): TGTGCCAGCAGCTTAGAGAAGTGGGAGTGGGATGAGCAGTTCTTC.

This clonotype was observed at least ten times. The CDR3 is CASSQESSYNEQFF. CDR3 DNA: TGTGCCAGCAGTCAGGAGAGCTCCTACAATGAGCAGTTCTTC. The rearrangement uses TRBV9 and TRBJ2-1; D is undetermined. The CDR3 contains 14 residues. Trimming took off 5 bases at V and 0 bases at J, with 9 bases between the two ends. Per the germline V gene, CDR1 is SGDLS and CDR2 is YYNGEE.

The chain has TRBV7-2 and TRBJ2-5; 9 nucleotides match TRBD2. V shed 1 base, J shed 5 bases, and the junction held 11 bases outside the gene matches. Germline V CDR1 and CDR2: SGHTA, FQGNSA. The CDR3 consists of 17 residues. The CDR3 sequence: CASSLGVASGILETQYF. The DNA for the CDR3 is TGTGCCAGCAGCTTAGGGGTGGCTAGCGGGATTCTGGAGACCCAGTACTTC.

This clonotype appeared a few times. The rearrangement joins TRBV6-5 to TRBJ2-1, with TRBD2 identical over 7 bases. J was trimmed by 4 bases and V by 6 bases; bases with no gene match: 9. Germline CDR1 MNHEY, CDR2 SVGAGI. The CDR3 covers 15 residues. In nucleotides, the CDR3 is TGTGCCAGCAGAGTAACTAGCGTAGCTTACAATGAGCAGTTCTTC. The encoded protein is CASRVTSVAYNEQFF.